A single sample is the source of the 17 T cell receptor beta chains below, sequenced in a study of T cells in Graves' hyperthyroidism and ophthalmopathy. The TCR beta CDR3 regions underwent amplification using RNA transcripts as the source. HTBI primers were used for first-round RT-PCR of the TCR CDR3. TCRdb ran MiXCR on the multiplex PCR reads and lists one entry per CDR3 protein. The sample includes roughly 720,000 distinct CDR3 sequences, about 18% of them seen just once. The sample comprised blood. The receptors were gathered from a man in his forties or fifties with Graves' hyperthyroidism.

V and J are TRBV19 and TRBJ1-2; the D gene is possibly TRBD1 (5 bases). The germline V gene encodes CDR1 LNHDA and CDR2 SQIVND (reference sequence). This CDR3 region has 13 residues. Trimming shortened V by 3 bases and J by 8 bases, and 13 bases separated the two germline ends. CDR3 region: CASSIGKGNGYTF. DNA of the CDR3: TGTGCCAGTAGTATTGGGAAGGGGAACGGCTACACCTTC.

This clonotype was seen just once. The chain joins TRBV5-1 to TRBJ2-5; TRBD2 aligns across 13 bases. The CDR3 is made up of 19 amino acids. Trimming at V came to 0 bases and at J to 9 bases, leaving 17 bases not matched to a gene. Germline lookup yields CDR1 SGHRS and CDR2 YFSETQ. CDR3 coding DNA: TGCGCCAGCAGCTTGGGCGTGGGACTAGCGGGGCCTTCCAAGAGACCCCAGTACTTC. Amino acid sequence: CASSLGVGLAGPSKRPQYF.

Remarks on this clonotype: Possible read error: a much larger clone is one base away. The rearrangement links TRBV30 to TRBJ2-1, with D unresolved. Germline V lookup: CDR1 GTSNPN, CDR2 SVGIG (reference sequence). V was pared by 4 bases and J by 4 bases, with 11 bases between. This CDR3 has 13 amino acids. CDR3 protein: CAWTVEPYNEQFF. Written as DNA, the CDR3 is TGTGCCTGGACTGTAGAGCCTTACAATGAGCAGTTCTTC.

V gene TRBV3-1 combines with J gene TRBJ2-3; D perhaps matches TRBD2 (5 bases). This CDR3 region has 16 residues. Trimming removed 1 base at V and 0 bases at J, with 11 bases between. Germline CDR1 reads LGHDT; CDR2 reads YNNKEL (reference sequence). CDR3: CASSQAPAASTDTQYF. CDR3 DNA: TGTGCCAGCAGCCAAGCCCCAGCGGCTAGCACAGATACGCAGTATTTT.

The chain has TRBV25-1 and TRBJ1-1, with TRBD1 identical over 9 bases. Germline loops: CDR1 MGHDK, CDR2 SYGVNS. Trimming cost V 2 bases and J 0 bases; bases outside gene matches: 4. This CDR3 has 16 residues. Written as DNA, the CDR3 is TGTGCCAGCAGTGAAATGGACAGGGGAATGAACACTGAAGCTTTCTTT. Translating gives CASSEMDRGMNTEAFF.

This clonotype has ten or more counts. The J gene is TRBJ2-3, the V gene TRBV5-1; 14 nucleotides agree with TRBD2. Germline V gene lookup returns CDR1 SGHRS and CDR2 YFSETQ. The ends lost 4 bases at V and 0 bases at J; junction bases unmatched: 7. This CDR3 has 18 amino acids. CDR3 bases: TGCGCCAGCAGCCCGGGACTAGCGGGAGTCCCTAGCACAGATACGCAGTATTTT. It is translated as CASSPGLAGVPSTDTQYF.

This chain joins TRBV7-3 and TRBJ2-3; D uncertain. The CDR3 runs to 14 residues. V was trimmed by 5 bases and J by 4 bases, leaving 13 bases between them. Germline assignment: CDR1 SGHTA and CDR2 FQGTGA. Here the CDR3 DNA reads TGTGCCAGCAGCCCTGGGCATCAGGCAGATACGCAGTATTTT. Translation gives CASSPGHQADTQYF.

The chain uses TRBV18 and TRBJ2-5; D uncertain. CDR3 length equals 15 residues. V lost 4 bases, J lost 5 bases, and 17 bases lay in between. Germline V gives CDR1 KGHSH, CDR2 LQKENI. The CDR3 coding sequence is TGTGCCAGCTCACAGCTGGACGCGGCGATTGAGACCCAGTACTTC. Protein: CASSQLDAAIETQYF.

This clonotype was found many times. The rearrangement links TRBV11-2 to TRBJ1-5, with D perhaps matching TRBD1 (5 bases). V shed 5 bases and J shed 4 bases, with 9 bases lying between them. CDR1 SGHAT and CDR2 FQNNGV come from the germline V gene. There are 13 residues in the CDR3. CDR3 nucleotides: TGTGCCAGCAGCCAGACAGTGAATCAGCCCCAGCATTTT. Protein product: CASSQTVNQPQHF.

V usage is TRBV2 and J usage is TRBJ1-4; D gene uncertain. The germline gives CDR1 SNHLY, CDR2 FYNNEI. This CDR3 region has 14 residues. Trimming removed 2 bases from V and 6 bases from J, with 10 bases in between. For the CDR3, the DNA is TGTGCCAGCAGTGAAAGAGGGTTCTATGAAAAACTGTTTTTT. Translating gives CASSERGFYEKLFF.

This clonotype was recorded a few times. The chain joins TRBV30 to TRBJ2-5; D gene uncertain. Germline V gene sequence: CDR1 GTSNPN, CDR2 SVGIG (reference sequence). V lost 3 bases to trimming and J lost 2 bases, with 13 bases between them. The CDR3 length is 14 residues. The CDR3 protein is CAWSRRSLQETQYF. CDR3 sequence (DNA): TGTGCCTGGAGCCGAAGGAGCTTACAAGAGACCCAGTACTTC.

This clonotype was counted many times. The chain combines TRBV30 with TRBJ2-7; 7 bases map to TRBD2. CDR1 GTSNPN and CDR2 SVGIG come from the germline V gene (reference sequence). The CDR3 runs to 13 residues. The J segment lost 5 bases and the V segment lost 2 bases, leaving 6 bases of the junction unmatched. CDR3 DNA: TGTGCCTGGAGTCAGTGGGAGGGGAACGAGCAGTACTTC. Translated: CAWSQWEGNEQYF.

The gene calls are TRBV28 and TRBJ2-3; D may be TRBD2 (6 bases). Germline V gene sequence: CDR1 MDHEN, CDR2 SYDVKM. The CDR3 length is 12 residues. The chain's CDR3 is CAWGGSLDTQYF. CDR3 nucleotide sequence: TGTGCTTGGGGAGGCAGTTTAGATACGCAGTATTTT.

This clonotype was seen ten or more times. This chain connects TRBV2 to TRBJ2-7; 7 bases are shared with TRBD1. This CDR3 is built from 14 residues. The germline V gene encodes CDR1 SNHLY and CDR2 FYNNEI. V lost 7 bases, J lost 2 bases, and 8 bases stayed unmatched. The CDR3 bases are TGTGCCAGCAATGACCGGGACAGACCCTACGAGCAGTACTTC. It is translated as CASNDRDRPYEQYF.

This clonotype was counted many times. The rearrangement links TRBV20-1 to TRBJ1-1; unclear D gene. The CDR3 loop spans 13 amino acids. Germline V gene data show CDR1 as DFQATT and CDR2 as SNEGSKA (reference sequence). The DNA for the CDR3 is TGCAGCATAAATGAGGGCAGGAACACTGAAGCTTTCTTT. Its translation is CSINEGRNTEAFF.

CDR3 loop: CASSVPSEGTQYF. CDR3 DNA sequence: TGTGCCAGCAGTGTTCCATCTGAGGGGACCCAGTACTTC. J is TRBJ2-5 and V is TRBV25-1; perhaps TRBD2 as D (5 bases). V was cut by 4 bases and J by 7 bases, with 13 bases left in between. Germline values: CDR1 MGHDK, CDR2 SYGVNS. This CDR3 region has 13 residues.

This clonotype showed up many times. The gene calls are TRBV29-1 and TRBJ1-1; tentative D call: TRBD1 (6 bases). This CDR3 has 13 residues. Germline CDR1 and CDR2: SQVTM and ANQGSEA. V lost 6 bases, J lost 0 bases, and 11 bases lay in between. In nucleotides, the CDR3 is TGCAGCGTCCTACAGGGACTGAACACTGAAGCTTTCTTT. Its protein is CSVLQGLNTEAFF.